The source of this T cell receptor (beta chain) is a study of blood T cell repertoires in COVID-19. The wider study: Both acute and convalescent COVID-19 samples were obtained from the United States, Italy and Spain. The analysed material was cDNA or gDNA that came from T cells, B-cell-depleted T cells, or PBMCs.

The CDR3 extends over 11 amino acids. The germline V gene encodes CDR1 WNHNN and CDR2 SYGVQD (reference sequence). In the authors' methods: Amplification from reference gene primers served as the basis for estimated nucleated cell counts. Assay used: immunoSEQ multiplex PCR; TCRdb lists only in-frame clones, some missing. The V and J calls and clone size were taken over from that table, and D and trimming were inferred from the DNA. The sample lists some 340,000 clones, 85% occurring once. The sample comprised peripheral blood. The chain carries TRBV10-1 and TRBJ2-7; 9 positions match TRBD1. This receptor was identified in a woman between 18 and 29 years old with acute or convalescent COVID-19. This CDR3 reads CVQGTGYEQYF. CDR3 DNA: TGCGTCCAGGGGACAGGGTACGAGCAGTACTTC.